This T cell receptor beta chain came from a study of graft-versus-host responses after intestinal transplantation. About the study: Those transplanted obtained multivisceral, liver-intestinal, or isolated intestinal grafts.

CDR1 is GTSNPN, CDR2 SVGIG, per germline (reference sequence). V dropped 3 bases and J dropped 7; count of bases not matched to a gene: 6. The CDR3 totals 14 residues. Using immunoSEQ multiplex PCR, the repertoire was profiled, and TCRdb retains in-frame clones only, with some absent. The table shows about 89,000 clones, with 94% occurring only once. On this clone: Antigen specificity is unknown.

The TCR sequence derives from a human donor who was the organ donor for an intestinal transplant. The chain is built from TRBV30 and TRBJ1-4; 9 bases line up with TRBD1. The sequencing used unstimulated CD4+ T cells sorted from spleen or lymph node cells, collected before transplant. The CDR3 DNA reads TGTGCCTGGAGGTCAACAGGGGGCGGTGAAAAACTGTTTTTT. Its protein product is CAWRSTGGGEKLFF.